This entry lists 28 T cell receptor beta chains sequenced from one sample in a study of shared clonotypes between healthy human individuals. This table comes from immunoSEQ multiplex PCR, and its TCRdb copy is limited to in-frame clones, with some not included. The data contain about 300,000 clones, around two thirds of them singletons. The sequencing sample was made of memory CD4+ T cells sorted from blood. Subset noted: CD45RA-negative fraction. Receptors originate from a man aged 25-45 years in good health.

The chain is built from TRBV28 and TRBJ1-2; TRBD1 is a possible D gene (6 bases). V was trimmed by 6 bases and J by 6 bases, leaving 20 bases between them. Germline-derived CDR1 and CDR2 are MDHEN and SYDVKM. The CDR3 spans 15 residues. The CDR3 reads CASRPPGHIGHGYTF. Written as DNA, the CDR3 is TGTGCCAGCAGGCCACCGGGACACATTGGCCATGGCTACACCTTC.

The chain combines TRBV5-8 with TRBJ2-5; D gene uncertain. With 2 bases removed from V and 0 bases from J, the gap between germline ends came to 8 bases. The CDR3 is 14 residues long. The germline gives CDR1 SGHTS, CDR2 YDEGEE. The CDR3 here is CASSFSTYQETQYF. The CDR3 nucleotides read TGTGCCAGCAGCTTCTCAACGTACCAAGAGACCCAGTACTTC.

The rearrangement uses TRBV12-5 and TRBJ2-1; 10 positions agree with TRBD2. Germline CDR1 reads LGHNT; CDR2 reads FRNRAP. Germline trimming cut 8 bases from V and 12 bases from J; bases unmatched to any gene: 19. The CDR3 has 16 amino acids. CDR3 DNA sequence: TGTGCTAGTCTTCTTATGACACCGGGACTAGCGTTAATGCAGTTCTTC. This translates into CASLLMTPGLALMQFF.

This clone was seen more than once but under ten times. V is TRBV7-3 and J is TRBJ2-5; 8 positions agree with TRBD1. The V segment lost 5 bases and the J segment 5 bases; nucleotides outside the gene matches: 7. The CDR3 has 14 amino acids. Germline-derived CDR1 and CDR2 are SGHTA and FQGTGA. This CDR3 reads CASSAGGAIETQYF. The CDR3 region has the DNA TGTGCCAGCAGCGCAGGGGGCGCGATTGAGACCCAGTACTTC.

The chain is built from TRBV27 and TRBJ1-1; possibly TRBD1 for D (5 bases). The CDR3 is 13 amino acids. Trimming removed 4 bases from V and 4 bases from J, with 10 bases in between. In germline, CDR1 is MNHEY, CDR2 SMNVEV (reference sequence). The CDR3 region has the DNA TGTGCCAGCAGTTGGGGGACGAGCACTGAAGCTTTCTTT. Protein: CASSWGTSTEAFF.

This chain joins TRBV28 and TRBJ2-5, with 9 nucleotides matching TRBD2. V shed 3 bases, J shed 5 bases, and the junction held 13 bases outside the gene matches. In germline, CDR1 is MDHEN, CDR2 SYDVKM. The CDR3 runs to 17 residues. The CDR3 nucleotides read TGTGCCAGCAGTTTTGCGGGAGGGCCAGCAGTGGGGGAGACCCAGTACTTC. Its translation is CASSFAGGPAVGETQYF.

This CDR3 is CAWRRIETQYF. Here the CDR3 DNA reads TGTGCCTGGAGACGTATAGAGACCCAGTACTTC. The chain carries TRBV30 and TRBJ2-5; D ambiguous. The CDR3 has 11 amino acids. Trimming pared 3 bases from V and 4 bases from J, leaving 6 bases between. The germline V gene has CDR1 GTSNPN and CDR2 SVGIG (reference sequence). The full variable domain, its missing parts supplied by reference TRBV30 and TRBJ2-5, is SQTIHQWPATLVQPVGSPLSLECTVEGTSNPNLYWYRQAAGRGLQLLFYSVGIGQISSEVPQNLSASRPQDRQFILSSKKLLLSDSGFYLCAWRRIETQYFGPGTRLLVL.

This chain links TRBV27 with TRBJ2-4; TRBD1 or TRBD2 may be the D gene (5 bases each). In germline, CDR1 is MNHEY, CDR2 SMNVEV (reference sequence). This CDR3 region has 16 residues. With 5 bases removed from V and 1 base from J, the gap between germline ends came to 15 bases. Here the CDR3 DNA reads TGTGCCAGCAGTCCCTTACCGGGGCAGGCCAAAAACATTCAGTACTTC. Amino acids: CASSPLPGQAKNIQYF.

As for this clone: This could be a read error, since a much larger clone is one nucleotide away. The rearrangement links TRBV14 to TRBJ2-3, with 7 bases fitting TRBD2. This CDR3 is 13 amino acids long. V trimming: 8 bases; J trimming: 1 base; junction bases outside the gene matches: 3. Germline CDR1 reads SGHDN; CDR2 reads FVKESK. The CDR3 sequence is CASSRGGTDTQYF. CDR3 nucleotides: TGTGCCAGCTCACGGGGGGGCACAGATACGCAGTATTTT.

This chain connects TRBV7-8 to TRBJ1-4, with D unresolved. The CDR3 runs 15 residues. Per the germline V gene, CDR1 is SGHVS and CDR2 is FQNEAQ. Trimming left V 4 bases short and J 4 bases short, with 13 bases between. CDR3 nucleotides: TGTGCCAGCAGCTCTGCTGGGGTATATAATGAAAAACTGTTTTTT. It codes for CASSSAGVYNEKLFF.

CDR3 sequence reads: CASSVTLAGGPGDTQYF. CDR3 in DNA: TGTGCCAGCAGCGTAACGCTAGCGGGAGGGCCTGGGGATACGCAGTATTTT. This chain joins TRBV9 and TRBJ2-3, with TRBD2 identical over 12 bases. J gave up 6 bases and V 1 base, and 9 bases lay outside the gene matches. From germline, CDR1 is SGDLS and CDR2 YYNGEE. CDR3 length equals 17 residues.

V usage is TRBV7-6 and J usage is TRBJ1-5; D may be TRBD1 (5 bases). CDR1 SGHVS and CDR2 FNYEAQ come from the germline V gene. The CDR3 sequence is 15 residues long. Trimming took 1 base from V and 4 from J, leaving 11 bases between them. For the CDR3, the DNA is TGTGCCAGCAGCTTAGGATCGGCAGGGAATCAGCCCCAGCATTTT. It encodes CASSLGSAGNQPQHF.

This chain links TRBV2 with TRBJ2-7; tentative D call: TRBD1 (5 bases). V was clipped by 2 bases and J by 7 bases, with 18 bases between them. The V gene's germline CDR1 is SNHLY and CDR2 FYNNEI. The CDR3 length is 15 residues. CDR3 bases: TGTGCCAGCAGTGAAATATGGGTCAGGGTGTGGGAGCAGTACTTC. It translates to CASSEIWVRVWEQYF.

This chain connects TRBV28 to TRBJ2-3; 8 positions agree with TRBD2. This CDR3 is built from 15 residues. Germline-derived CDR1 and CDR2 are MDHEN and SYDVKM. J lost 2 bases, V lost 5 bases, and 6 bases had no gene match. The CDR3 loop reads CASSARRGVTDTQYF. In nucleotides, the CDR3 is TGTGCCAGCAGTGCCCGGCGGGGGGTCACAGATACGCAGTATTTT.

Here the CDR3 DNA reads TGTGCCACCAGCAGAGGGAGGATAGCCAAAAACATTCAGTACTTC. It translates to CATSRGRIAKNIQYF. The genes are TRBV15 and TRBJ2-4; D is perhaps TRBD2 (5 bases). Per germline, CDR1 LNHNV and CDR2 YYDKDF (reference sequence). The V end lost 1 base, the J end lost 0 bases, and 7 bases lay between the germline ends. The CDR3 runs to 15 residues.

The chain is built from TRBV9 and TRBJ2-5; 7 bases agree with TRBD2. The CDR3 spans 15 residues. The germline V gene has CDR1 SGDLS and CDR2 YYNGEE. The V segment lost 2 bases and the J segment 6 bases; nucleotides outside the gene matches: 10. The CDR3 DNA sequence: TGTGCCAGCAGCGTCAGACCTGGACTAGAAAAGACCCAGTACTTC. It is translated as CASSVRPGLEKTQYF. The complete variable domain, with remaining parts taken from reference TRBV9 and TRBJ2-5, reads DSGVTQTPKHLITATGQRVTLRCSPRSGDLSVYWYQQSLDQGLQFLIQYYNGEERAKGNILERFSAQQFPDLHSELNLSSLELGDSALYFCASSVRPGLEKTQYFGPGTRLLVL.

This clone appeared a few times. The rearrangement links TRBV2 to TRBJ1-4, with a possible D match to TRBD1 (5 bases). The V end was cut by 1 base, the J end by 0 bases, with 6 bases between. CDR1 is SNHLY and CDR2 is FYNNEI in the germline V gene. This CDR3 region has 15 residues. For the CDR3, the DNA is TGTGCCAGCAGTGAAGGGGGCCCAACTAATGAAAAACTGTTTTTT. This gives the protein CASSEGGPTNEKLFF.

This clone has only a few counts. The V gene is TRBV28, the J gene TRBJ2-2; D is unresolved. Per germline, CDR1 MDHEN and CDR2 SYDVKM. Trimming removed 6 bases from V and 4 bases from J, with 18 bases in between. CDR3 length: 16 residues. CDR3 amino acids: CASRSDQSRTTGELFF. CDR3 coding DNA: TGTGCCAGCAGGTCCGACCAATCTAGGACCACCGGGGAGCTGTTTTTT.

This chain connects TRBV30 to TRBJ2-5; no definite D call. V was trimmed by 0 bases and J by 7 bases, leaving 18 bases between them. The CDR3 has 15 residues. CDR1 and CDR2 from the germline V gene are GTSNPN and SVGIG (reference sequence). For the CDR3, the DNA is TGTGCCTGGAGTGTACGGGCGAGGCCCAAGGGGACCCAGTACTTC. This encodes CAWSVRARPKGTQYF.

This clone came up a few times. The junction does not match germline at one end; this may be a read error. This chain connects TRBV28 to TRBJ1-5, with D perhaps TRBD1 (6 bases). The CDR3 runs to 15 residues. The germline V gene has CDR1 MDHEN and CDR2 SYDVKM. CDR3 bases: TGTGCCAGCAGCTCACAGGGACTTAGCTATCAGCCCCAGCATTTT. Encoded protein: CASSSQGLSYQPQHF.

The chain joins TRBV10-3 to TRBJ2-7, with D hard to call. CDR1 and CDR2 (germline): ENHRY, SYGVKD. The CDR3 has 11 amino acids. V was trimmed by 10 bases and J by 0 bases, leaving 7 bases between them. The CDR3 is CATTSSYEQYF. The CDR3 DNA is TGTGCCACCACAAGCTCCTACGAGCAGTACTTC.

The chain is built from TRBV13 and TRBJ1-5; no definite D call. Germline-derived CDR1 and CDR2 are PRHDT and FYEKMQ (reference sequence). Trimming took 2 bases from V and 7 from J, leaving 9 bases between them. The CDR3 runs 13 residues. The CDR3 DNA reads TGTGCCAGCAGCTTACGGCCAGGACAGCCCCAGCATTTT. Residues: CASSLRPGQPQHF.

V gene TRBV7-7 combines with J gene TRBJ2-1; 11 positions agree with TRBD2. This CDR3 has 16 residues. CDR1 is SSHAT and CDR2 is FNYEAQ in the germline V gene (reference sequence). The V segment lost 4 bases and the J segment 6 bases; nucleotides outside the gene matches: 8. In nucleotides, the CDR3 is TGTGCCAGCAGCTCCGAGACTAGCGGGAAACCCAATGAGCAGTTCTTC. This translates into CASSSETSGKPNEQFF.

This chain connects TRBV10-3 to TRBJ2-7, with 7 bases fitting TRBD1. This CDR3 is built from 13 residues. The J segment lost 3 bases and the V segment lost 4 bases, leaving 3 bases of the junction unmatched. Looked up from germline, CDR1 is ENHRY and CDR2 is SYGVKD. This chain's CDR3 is CAISGTGNYEQYF. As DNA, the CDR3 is TGTGCCATCAGTGGGACAGGCAACTACGAGCAGTACTTC.

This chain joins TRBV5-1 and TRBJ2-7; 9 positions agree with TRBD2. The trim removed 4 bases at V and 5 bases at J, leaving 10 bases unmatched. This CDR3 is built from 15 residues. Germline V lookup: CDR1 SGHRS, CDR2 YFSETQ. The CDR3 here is CASSPWTSDRNEQYF. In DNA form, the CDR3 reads TGCGCCAGCAGCCCGTGGACTAGCGATCGTAACGAGCAGTACTTC.

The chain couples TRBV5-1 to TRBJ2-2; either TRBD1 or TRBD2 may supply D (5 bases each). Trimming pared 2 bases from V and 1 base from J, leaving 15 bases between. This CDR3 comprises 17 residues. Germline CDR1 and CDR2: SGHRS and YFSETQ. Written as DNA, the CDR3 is TGCGCCAGCAGCTTCCGGGACGGTGGTGGGAACACCGGGGAGCTGTTTTTT. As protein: CASSFRDGGGNTGELFF.

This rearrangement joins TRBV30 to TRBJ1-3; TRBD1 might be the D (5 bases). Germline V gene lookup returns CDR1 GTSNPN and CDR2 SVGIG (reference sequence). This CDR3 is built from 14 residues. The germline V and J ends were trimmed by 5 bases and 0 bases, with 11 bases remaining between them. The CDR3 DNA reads TGTGCCTGGGGGGCGATTGGCTCTGGAAACACCATATATTTT. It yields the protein CAWGAIGSGNTIYF.

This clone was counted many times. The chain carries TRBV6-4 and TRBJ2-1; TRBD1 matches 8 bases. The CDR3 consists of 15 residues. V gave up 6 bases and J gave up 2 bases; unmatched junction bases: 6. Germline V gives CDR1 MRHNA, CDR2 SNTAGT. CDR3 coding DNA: TGTGCCAGCAGAAATAGGACAGGGCCCTACAATGAGCAGTTCTTC. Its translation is CASRNRTGPYNEQFF.